Included here is one TCR beta chain sequence, with context. Its antigen is still unknown. This specimen comes from a study of T cells in Graves' hyperthyroidism and ophthalmopathy. Findings and limits, study-wide: Clonotypes that were expanded in thyroid above 0.001 mostly appeared in blood too.

Criteria for exclusion of patients were uncontrolled infection, other autoimmune disease, pregnancy or lactation. Diagnosing involved the use of clinical symptoms, serum thyroxine and TRAb, thyroid ultrasound and orbital computed tomography. TCR beta CDR3 sequences were amplified from RNA transcripts. The HTBI primer set served for first-round RT-PCR of the TCR CDR3. TCRdb reprocessed the multiplex PCR reads with MiXCR, giving one entry per CDR3 protein. The data hold over 650,000 distinct CDR3 sequences, with approximately 42% observed a single time. The receptor's source is an adult man with Graves' disease, either hyperthyroidism or ophthalmopathy (not recorded which). Material for sequencing was peripheral blood or thyroid tissue (not recorded which).

CDR3 residues: CSVSVGTQYF. DNA of the CDR3: TGCAGTGTTTCTGTGGGGACCCAGTACTTC. V gene TRBV20-1 combines with J gene TRBJ2-5; D is undetermined. The CDR3 is 10 residues long. The V gene lost 7 bases and the J gene lost 7 bases, with 10 bases spanning the gap. CDR1 and CDR2 from the germline V gene are DFQATT and SNEGSKA (reference sequence).